The 27 T cell receptor beta chains listed next were all sequenced from one sample in a study of T cell changes during pregnancy in multiple sclerosis. The protocol was immunoSEQ multiplex PCR, while the TCRdb copy is restricted to in-frame clones and leaves out a portion. This sample has about 40,000 clones, with about 90% found just once. The starting material was CD4+ T cells from peripheral blood mononuclear cells, obtained before pregnancy. Receptor source: a female donor with multiple sclerosis, enrolled in a pregnancy study.

CDR3 DNA sequence: TGTGCCAGCAGCCCAATGGGGGACTTCAATGAGCAGTTCTTC. As protein: CASSPMGDFNEQFF. The J gene is TRBJ2-1, the V gene TRBV11-3; possible D gene TRBD2, 6 bases. Germline V gene data show CDR1 as SGHNT and CDR2 as YENEEA. Trimming left V 5 bases short and J 6 bases short, with 14 bases between. The CDR3 has 14 amino acids. The whole variable domain, remainder taken from reference TRBV11-3 and TRBJ2-1, is EAGVVQSPRYKIIEKKQPVAFWCNPISGHNTLYWYLQNLGQGPELLIRYENEEAVDDSQLPKDRFSAERLKGVDSTLKIQPAELGDSAVYLCASSPMGDFNEQFFGPGTRLTVL.

The V and J genes are TRBV30 and TRBJ1-5; 7 bases are shared with TRBD1. Germline V gene lookup returns CDR1 GTSNPN and CDR2 SVGIG (reference sequence). The CDR3 runs to 14 residues. Trimming took 5 bases from V and 6 from J; bases not matched to a gene: 10. CDR3 bases: TGTGCCTGGGATAAGGGACAGTTCGGTCAGCCCCAGCATTTT. Amino acids: CAWDKGQFGQPQHF.

V gene TRBV18 combines with J gene TRBJ2-1; weak D call: TRBD1 (5 bases). V lost 1 base and J lost 1, with 14 bases in between. This CDR3 is 17 amino acids long. CDR1 and CDR2 (germline): KGHSH, LQKENI. The DNA for the CDR3 is TGTGCCAGCTCACCACGTCCCAGAAGGGGTTCCTACAATGAGCAGTTCTTC. As protein: CASSPRPRRGSYNEQFF. The variable domain in full, with the rest retrieved from reference TRBV18 and TRBJ2-1, is NAGVMQNPRHLVRRRGQEARLRCSPMKGHSHVYWYRQLPEEGLKFMVYLQKENIIDESGMPKERFSAEFPKEGPSILRIQQVVRGDSAAYFCASSPRPRRGSYNEQFFGPGTRLTVL.

This clone has just a few counts. The chain carries TRBV5-1 and TRBJ2-1; no reliable D call. V was pared by 0 bases and J by 7 bases, with 14 bases between. CDR3 length: 15 amino acids. The germline V gene has CDR1 SGHRS and CDR2 YFSETQ. The CDR3 loop is CASSLVAVHSNEQFF. The CDR3 region has the DNA TGCGCCAGCAGCTTGGTTGCAGTTCACAGTAATGAGCAGTTCTTC. The full variable domain, with the rest looked up from reference TRBV5-1 and TRBJ2-1, is KAGVTQTPRYLIKTRGQQVTLSCSPISGHRSVSWYQQTPGQGLQFLFEYFSETQRNKGNFPGRFSGRQFSNSRSEMNVSTLELGDSALYLCASSLVAVHSNEQFFGPGTRLTVL.

Points on this clone: Other DNA variants within this sample encode the same CDR3. The chain is built from TRBV19 and TRBJ2-5, with TRBD1 as a possible D gene (5 bases). Trimming removed 3 bases from V and 3 bases from J, with 8 bases in between. Germline V gene lookup returns CDR1 LNHDA and CDR2 SQIVND (reference sequence). The CDR3 is made up of 13 amino acids. Here the CDR3 reads CASSIGREETQYF. CDR3 DNA sequence: TGTGCCAGTAGTATCGGCAGGGAAGAGACCCAGTACTTC.

This clone was observed once. The V gene is TRBV6-4, the J gene TRBJ1-1; D remains unclear. CDR1 is MRHNA and CDR2 is SNTAGT in the germline V gene. The CDR3 consists of 13 residues. V was clipped by 4 bases and J by 2 bases, with 8 bases between them. CDR3: CASSVSVNTEAFF. For the CDR3, the DNA is TGTGCCAGCAGTGTGTCTGTAAACACTGAAGCTTTCTTT.

The CDR3 sequence: CASSISPGTNTEAFF. The CDR3 DNA reads TGTGCCAGTAGTATCTCTCCAGGGACAAACACTGAAGCTTTCTTT. The chain joins TRBV19 to TRBJ1-1; a possible D gene is TRBD1 (6 bases). V was pared by 3 bases and J by 2 bases, with 13 bases between. Germline lookup yields CDR1 LNHDA and CDR2 SQIVND (reference sequence). The CDR3 totals 15 residues. Combining the CDR3 with reference TRBV19 and TRBJ1-1 gives the whole variable domain DGGITQSPKYLFRKEGQNVTLSCEQNLNHDAMYWYRQDPGQGLRLIYYSQIVNDFQKGDIAEGYSVSREKKESFPLTVTSAQKNPTAFYLCASSISPGTNTEAFFGQGTRLTVV.

This clone turned up a few times. The genes are TRBV2 and TRBJ1-4; 9 bases are a match to TRBD1. Per the germline V gene, CDR1 is SNHLY and CDR2 is FYNNEI. This CDR3 region has 15 residues. J lost 3 bases, V lost 6 bases, and 5 bases had no gene match. For the CDR3, the DNA is TGTGCCAGCAGGAAAACAGGGGGCCCTAATGAAAAACTGTTTTTT. This translates into CASRKTGGPNEKLFF.

V usage is TRBV2 and J usage is TRBJ2-2; tentatively, D is TRBD2 (5 bases). Germline CDR1 is SNHLY and CDR2 is FYNNEI. Trimming took off 2 bases at V and 5 bases at J, with 6 bases between the two ends. The length of the CDR3 is 13 residues. The CDR3 here is CASSERETGELFF. In DNA form, the CDR3 reads TGTGCCAGCAGTGAAAGGGAGACCGGGGAGCTGTTTTTT.

V and J are TRBV6-5 and TRBJ2-3, with 13 bases that match TRBD2. In germline, CDR1 is MNHEY, CDR2 SVGAGI. CDR3 size: 15 residues. The ends lost 5 bases at V and 4 bases at J; junction bases unmatched: 3. The CDR3 DNA reads TGTGCCAGCAGTAGACTAGCGGGAGGTTCAGATACGCAGTATTTT. Its protein is CASSRLAGGSDTQYF.

This clone was picked up one time. This chain uses TRBV27 with TRBJ2-1, with D perhaps TRBD2 (5 bases). The CDR3 runs 16 residues. The germline gives CDR1 MNHEY, CDR2 SMNVEV (reference sequence). Trimming removed 2 bases at V and 6 bases at J, with 17 bases between. The CDR3 protein is CASSLVQTPRGNEQFF. CDR3 sequence (DNA): TGTGCCAGCAGTTTAGTACAGACCCCTCGGGGCAATGAGCAGTTCTTC.

This chain links TRBV7-9 with TRBJ2-5, with 9 nucleotides matching TRBD1. J gave up 1 base and V 3 bases, and 6 bases lay outside the gene matches. Germline-derived CDR1 and CDR2 are SEHNR and FQNEAQ (reference sequence). The CDR3 extends over 16 amino acids. DNA for the CDR3: TGTGCCAGCAGCTTGGGGGACAGGGTGGTCCAAGAGACCCAGTACTTC. Its translation: CASSLGDRVVQETQYF.

This sequence joins TRBV28 and TRBJ1-2; no definite D call. Trimming shortened V by 1 base and J by 1 base, and 7 bases separated the two germline ends. CDR3 size: 14 residues. Germline-derived CDR1 and CDR2 are MDHEN and SYDVKM. CDR3 residues: CASSLSRVNYGYTF. CDR3 sequence (DNA): TGTGCCAGCAGTTTATCGCGAGTTAACTATGGCTACACCTTC.

V and J are TRBV2 and TRBJ2-2, with 10 bases lining up with TRBD1. The CDR3 totals 18 residues. The germline V gene has CDR1 SNHLY and CDR2 FYNNEI. V gave up 6 bases and J gave up 4 bases; unmatched junction bases: 14. The CDR3 DNA follows: TGTGCCAGCAGATTCGACAGGGGGCGCATGTCCGGCACCGGGGAGCTGTTTTTT. Translated: CASRFDRGRMSGTGELFF. Supplemented by reference TRBV2 and TRBJ2-2, the full variable domain reads EPEVTQTPSHQVTQMGQEVILRCVPISNHLYFYWYRQILGQKVEFLVSFYNNEISEKSEIFDDQFSVERPDGSNFTLKIRSTKLEDSAMYFCASRFDRGRMSGTGELFFGEGSRLTVL.

The chain combines TRBV5-1 with TRBJ2-7, with D unclear. CDR1 and CDR2 (germline): SGHRS, YFSETQ. This CDR3 comprises 15 residues. V was shortened by 1 base and J by 4 bases, with 15 bases between the two germline ends. CDR3 region: CASSLSGSYSYEQYF. For the CDR3, the DNA is TGCGCCAGCAGCTTGTCAGGTTCCTATTCGTACGAGCAGTACTTC. The variable domain in full, completed from reference TRBV5-1 and TRBJ2-7, reads KAGVTQTPRYLIKTRGQQVTLSCSPISGHRSVSWYQQTPGQGLQFLFEYFSETQRNKGNFPGRFSGRQFSNSRSEMNVSTLELGDSALYLCASSLSGSYSYEQYFGPGTRLTVT.

This clone was seen once. The chain combines TRBV11-2 with TRBJ2-5, with a tentative D call TRBD1 (6 bases). CDR1 is SGHAT and CDR2 is FQNNGV in the germline V gene. The CDR3 has 15 amino acids. The V gene lost 5 bases and the J gene lost 4 bases, with 17 bases spanning the gap. CDR3 region: CASSPTGTLRETQYF. The CDR3 DNA follows: TGTGCCAGCAGCCCGACGGGGACATTGCGAGAGACCCAGTACTTC.

The rearrangement uses TRBV5-1 and TRBJ2-6, with TRBD1 as a possible D gene (6 bases). The CDR3 has 20 residues. The V gene lost 0 bases and the J gene lost 0 bases, with 19 bases spanning the gap. In germline, CDR1 is SGHRS, CDR2 YFSETQ. CDR3 sequence: CASSLEQGRVLTSGANVLTF. In nucleotides, the CDR3 is TGCGCCAGCAGCTTGGAACAGGGTCGGGTATTGACCTCTGGGGCCAACGTCCTGACTTTC.

The J gene is TRBJ2-1, the V gene TRBV2, with TRBD2 identical over 8 bases. The CDR3 covers 15 residues. In germline, CDR1 is SNHLY, CDR2 FYNNEI. V was clipped by 6 bases and J by 5 bases; unmatched bases: 9. The CDR3 protein is CASSRARGGNNEQFF. The CDR3 DNA sequence: TGTGCCAGCAGCCGCGCGCGCGGGGGGAACAATGAGCAGTTCTTC. The full variable domain, in which reference TRBV2 and TRBJ2-1 provide the parts outside the CDR3, is EPEVTQTPSHQVTQMGQEVILRCVPISNHLYFYWYRQILGQKVEFLVSFYNNEISEKSEIFDDQFSVERPDGSNFTLKIRSTKLEDSAMYFCASSRARGGNNEQFFGPGTRLTVL.

In this sample, this clone turned up once. This chain connects TRBV7-9 to TRBJ2-3; no reliable D call. The CDR3 totals 14 residues. Deletions cut 5 bases from V and 3 bases from J, with 12 bases between. Germline CDR1 reads SEHNR; CDR2 reads FQNEAQ (reference sequence). CDR3 sequence (DNA): TGTGCCAGCAGCCCGAATCCGGTAACAGATACGCAGTATTTT. The encoded protein is CASSPNPVTDTQYF.

This chain links TRBV5-3 with TRBJ1-2, with 9 bases aligning to TRBD1. TRBV5-3 is treated as an ORF (open reading frame) with a function not yet certain. V dropped 5 bases and J dropped 3; count of bases not matched to a gene: 11. The CDR3 has 16 amino acids. CDR3: CARRCLQGARYYGYTF. The CDR3 DNA reads TGTGCCAGAAGGTGTCTACAGGGGGCTCGGTACTATGGCTACACCTTC.

This sequence joins TRBV27 and TRBJ2-1; 11 bases align to TRBD2. The length of the CDR3 is 16 residues. CDR1 and CDR2 (germline): MNHEY, SMNVEV (reference sequence). V dropped 4 bases and J dropped 0; count of bases not matched to a gene: 2. The CDR3 sequence is CASSSGTSGSYNEQFF. The CDR3 DNA sequence: TGTGCCAGCAGTTCAGGGACTAGCGGCTCCTACAATGAGCAGTTCTTC.

This clone was found once. The chain has TRBV19 and TRBJ2-2, with a possible D match to TRBD1 (5 bases). Per germline, CDR1 LNHDA and CDR2 SQIVND (reference sequence). V was trimmed by 5 bases and J by 7 bases, leaving 23 bases between them. The CDR3 contains 17 residues. The CDR3 region is CASSSPAGAGPSGELFF. As DNA, the CDR3 is TGTGCCAGTAGTTCCCCCGCTGGGGCAGGGCCGAGCGGGGAGCTGTTTTTT. Using reference TRBV19 and TRBJ2-2 for the parts outside the CDR3, the full variable domain is DGGITQSPKYLFRKEGQNVTLSCEQNLNHDAMYWYRQDPGQGLRLIYYSQIVNDFQKGDIAEGYSVSREKKESFPLTVTSAQKNPTAFYLCASSSPAGAGPSGELFFGEGSRLTVL.

The chain joins TRBV27 to TRBJ1-5; TRBD1 matches at 7 bases. Trimming at V came to 2 bases and at J to 7 bases, leaving 5 bases not matched to a gene. CDR1 is MNHEY and CDR2 is SMNVEV in the germline V gene (reference sequence). This CDR3 has 14 residues. CDR3 sequence: CASSLGQVGQPQHF. The DNA of the CDR3 is TGTGCCAGCAGTTTAGGACAGGTTGGCCAGCCCCAGCATTTT.

The J gene is TRBJ2-4, the V gene TRBV27; 16 bases are a match to TRBD2. The CDR3 totals 19 residues. V was clipped by 6 bases and J by 1 base; unmatched bases: 9. Germline lookup yields CDR1 MNHEY and CDR2 SMNVEV (reference sequence). DNA of the CDR3: TGTGCCAGCAGCCGCATGGGACTAGCGGGAGGGTGGGCCAAAAACATTCAGTACTTC. It yields the protein CASSRMGLAGGWAKNIQYF.

The CDR3 bases are TGTGCCAGCAGCCATAGCGGGAATAGGGAGCAGTACTTC. This sequence encodes CASSHSGNREQYF. J is TRBJ2-7 and V is TRBV7-2; TRBD2 matches 8 bases. Germline lookup yields CDR1 SGHTA and CDR2 FQGNSA. With V trimmed by 5 bases and J by 7 bases, 7 bases remained unmatched. There are 13 residues in the CDR3.

This chain joins TRBV19 and TRBJ2-2, with 11 positions matching TRBD2. Germline V gives CDR1 LNHDA, CDR2 SQIVND (reference sequence). The CDR3 consists of 18 residues. The V segment lost 5 bases and the J segment 1 base; nucleotides outside the gene matches: 9. The chain's CDR3 is CASSLRTSGLMNTGELFF. CDR3 nucleotides: TGTGCCAGTAGTCTCCGGACTAGCGGGCTTATGAACACCGGGGAGCTGTTTTTT.

The chain couples TRBV9 to TRBJ2-1, with TRBD2 matching 7 bases. From germline, CDR1 is SGDLS and CDR2 YYNGEE. The CDR3 has 17 residues. V lost 0 bases to trimming and J lost 7 bases; unmatched junction nucleotides: 13. CDR3 in amino acids: CASSVDPPAGRINEQFF. The CDR3 DNA follows: TGTGCCAGCAGCGTAGACCCCCCAGCGGGAAGAATAAATGAGCAGTTCTTC.